This T cell receptor beta chain was identified during a study of T cell repertoires in cytomegalovirus infection. As for the study in general: Public TCR beta signatures marked donors with CMV infection and the matching HLA. Study-wide points: The ex vivo response showed dominance by HLA-C-restricted CMV-specific TCR beta clonotypes.

The V and J ends lost 6 bases and 4 bases respectively, with 9 bases between them. CDR3 length equals 12 residues. TCRdb itself ran the reads through MiXCR, one entry per CDR3 protein. The table has about 180,000 distinct CDR3 sequences, approximately 15% seen once. This clonotype was seen only a few times. The antigen is unknown. The chain has TRBV12-3 or TRBV12-4 and TRBJ2-5; the D is unclear. The sequenced sample was PBMCs. The clonotype comes from a human donor in good health (CMV status not recorded). Some clones in this sample may be carry-over from other donors' samples. The CDR3 DNA reads as TGTGCCAGCAGCCGGCGACCAGAGACCCAGTACTTC. Translation: CASSRRPETQYF.